Described below is a single TCR beta chain sequence and its context. The sample belongs to a study of cytomegalovirus exposure and HLA in healthy donors. Study as a whole: As an earlier analysis found, about 200 million T cells yielded approximately 100 million unique TCR beta sequences.

13 Jbeta primers and 60 Vbeta primers were used for the PCR. TCRdb keeps only in-frame clones here, not all; method: immunoSEQ multiplex PCR. The repertoire consists of about 190,000 clones, with more than 75% occurring once and the leading ten covering 13% to 15%. Sequenced sample: PBMCs. This TCR derives from a woman aged 25 to 45 in good health and CMV-seropositive.

The CDR3 DNA reads as TGTGCCAGCAGAGCGACCAGGGGGCTGAACACTGAAGCTTTCTTT. It specifies CASRATRGLNTEAFF. The chain couples TRBV2 to TRBJ1-1, with 8 bases fitting TRBD1. V was pared by 6 bases and J by 0 bases, with 6 bases of the junction left unmatched. The CDR3 is 15 amino acids. The germline CDR1 and CDR2 sequences are SNHLY and FYNNEI.